Listed here is a single T cell receptor (beta chain). Its antigen is undetermined. At one of its ends the junction is not consistent with the germline gene, which may arise from a read error. Other autoimmune diseases and infections within the past four weeks excluded donors. CDR3 length: 15 residues. Germline V lookup: CDR1 SGHVS, CDR2 FNYEAQ. The data belong to a study of type 1 and type 2 diabetes patients. Overall study context: Magnetic bead positive selection isolated CD4+ or CD8+ T cells from PBMCs. Across the study, 18,976,912 paired-end reads were produced.

Regarding the study as a whole: Some HECs seen only in T1D might also appear in more T2D or control samples.

Amplification started from genomic DNA. A primer set of 30 forward and 13 reverse primers amplified the CDR3. In TCRdb, the multiplex PCR reads were re-called with MiXCR into one record per CDR3 protein. The data hold 270,000 or so distinct CDR3 sequences, with roughly 50% observed a single time. The source is a man aged 18 to 29 with type 2 diabetes. V gene TRBV7-6 combines with J gene TRBJ2-7, with D perhaps given as TRBD1 or TRBD2 (5 bases each). Sample: peripheral blood mononuclear cells (PBMCs). The DNA of the CDR3 is TGTGCCAGCAGCTTAGGCCCCGGGACGGAGGACCTGATCTTCTTC. Its protein product is CASSLGPGTEDLIFF.